Presented here are 30 T cell receptor beta chains from one specimen sequenced in a study of shared clonotypes between healthy human individuals. Naive CD8 cells, CD45RO-negative and positively selected for CCR7, excluded terminally differentiated effector memory CD45RA+ cells. Sequenced by immunoSEQ multiplex PCR; TCRdb stores in-frame clones only, minus some. The profile shows roughly 2.1 million clones, 93% of them singletons. What was sequenced was naive CD8+ T cells from PBMCs. The receptor set was obtained from a man younger than 35 in good health. Some clones in this sample may be carry-over from other donors' samples.

This CDR3 reads CASSDIAGAGEQYF. CDR3 nucleotide sequence: TGTGCCAGCAGCGACATAGCGGGAGCCGGAGAGCAGTACTTC. The chain uses TRBV5-4 and TRBJ2-7; 9 positions match TRBD2. V lost 4 bases, J lost 7 bases, and 9 bases stayed unmatched. The CDR3 covers 14 residues. CDR1 SGHNT and CDR2 YYREEE come from the germline V gene (reference sequence). Using reference TRBV5-4 and TRBJ2-7 for the parts outside the CDR3, the full variable domain is ETGVTQSPTHLIKTRGQQVTLRCSSQSGHNTVSWYQQALGQGPQFIFQYYREEENGRGNFPPRFSGLQFPNYSSELNVNALELDDSALYLCASSDIAGAGEQYFGPGTRLTVT.

V gene TRBV19 combines with J gene TRBJ1-1; D gene uncertain. CDR1 LNHDA and CDR2 SQIVND come from the germline V gene (reference sequence). The CDR3 spans 20 residues. V shed 2 bases and J shed 0 bases, with 25 bases lying between them. CDR3: CASSIQVVHTLEGMNTEAFF. DNA of the CDR3: TGTGCCAGTAGTATACAGGTGGTTCACACCCTGGAGGGCATGAACACTGAAGCTTTCTTT.

The gene calls are TRBV5-8 and TRBJ1-5; unclear D gene. The V gene lost 4 bases and the J gene lost 5 bases, with 13 bases spanning the gap. CDR3 size: 14 residues. Germline V gene sequence: CDR1 SGHTS, CDR2 YDEGEE. DNA of the CDR3: TGTGCCAGCAGCACTCGGACGGGGTATCAGCCCCAGCATTTT. Translation: CASSTRTGYQPQHF.

Turning to this clone: At the DNA level, this CDR3 is encoded by other sequences in the same sample as well. This sequence joins TRBV6-5 and TRBJ1-2, with D uncertain. This CDR3 is 13 amino acids long. The germline V and J ends were trimmed by 6 bases and 4 bases, with 12 bases remaining between them. From germline, CDR1 is MNHEY and CDR2 SVGAGI. The CDR3 DNA follows: TGTGCCAGCAGCCCCCAGGCTGGCTATGGCTACACCTTC. Translated: CASSPQAGYGYTF.

The V gene is TRBV28, the J gene TRBJ2-7, with D perhaps TRBD1 (7 bases). CDR3 length: 14 residues. CDR1 is MDHEN and CDR2 is SYDVKM in the germline V gene. Trimming stripped 5 bases from V and 4 bases from J, with 15 bases between. The DNA of the CDR3 is TGTGCCAGCAGTCACGGGTCAGGGGGGTACGAGCAGTACTTC. Protein: CASSHGSGGYEQYF. Full variable domain (remainder filled in from reference TRBV28 and TRBJ2-7): DVKVTQSSRYLVKRTGEKVFLECVQDMDHENMFWYRQDPGLGLRLIYFSYDVKMKEKGDIPEGYSVSREKKERFSLILESASTNQTSMYLCASSHGSGGYEQYFGPGTRLTVT.

The chain employs TRBV5-1 and TRBJ2-3; D is unresolved. Germline V gene data show CDR1 as SGHRS and CDR2 as YFSETQ. This CDR3 has 13 amino acids. The V end was cut by 2 bases, the J end by 3 bases, with 7 bases between. The CDR3 DNA reads as TGCGCCAGCAGCTTTACACCGACAGATACGCAGTATTTT. As protein: CASSFTPTDTQYF.

The V and J genes are TRBV11-2 and TRBJ2-2; weak D call: TRBD2 (5 bases). Germline CDR1 reads SGHAT; CDR2 reads FQNNGV. The germline V and J ends were trimmed by 4 bases and 7 bases, with 10 bases remaining between them. This CDR3 region has 13 residues. CDR3 sequence reads: CASSSSGVGELFF. The CDR3 DNA reads TGTGCCAGCAGCTCAAGCGGCGTCGGGGAGCTGTTTTTT.

Of note for this clone: This sample includes further DNA sequences coding for the same CDR3. J is TRBJ2-7 and V is TRBV4-1; 10 bases map to TRBD1. Unmatched junction bases numbered 2, after V lost 2 bases and J lost 4 bases. CDR3 length equals 14 residues. CDR1 is MGHRA and CDR2 is YSYEKL in the germline V gene. The CDR3 loop reads CASSQRDRGYEQYF. The CDR3 nucleotides read TGCGCCAGCAGCCAAAGGGACAGGGGTTACGAGCAGTACTTC.

V usage is TRBV6-1 and J usage is TRBJ2-5; 8 nucleotides agree with TRBD1. Germline V gene lookup returns CDR1 MNHNS and CDR2 SASEGT. The CDR3 sequence is 14 residues long. Germline trimming cut 6 bases from V and 4 bases from J; bases unmatched to any gene: 7. CDR3 in amino acids: CASSHNRGAETQYF. The DNA of the CDR3 is TGTGCCAGCAGCCACAACAGGGGGGCAGAGACCCAGTACTTC.

This chain joins TRBV29-1 and TRBJ2-5, with 10 bases lining up with TRBD1. V was pared by 7 bases and J by 4 bases, with 15 bases of the junction left unmatched. CDR3 length equals 16 residues. CDR1 is SQVTM and CDR2 is ANQGSEA in the germline V gene. CDR3 in amino acids: CSAIPGQGLGRETQYF. The CDR3 nucleotides are TGCAGCGCAATTCCGGGACAGGGGTTAGGTAGAGAGACCCAGTACTTC.

This clone was observed once. The chain has TRBV27 and TRBJ1-2; D may be TRBD1 (5 bases). Trimming took off 3 bases at V and 3 bases at J, with 23 bases between the two ends. Germline CDR1 MNHEY, CDR2 SMNVEV (reference sequence). This CDR3 has 18 amino acids. The DNA of the CDR3 is TGTGCCAGCAGTTTTCACCCGACGACAGAGCAAAACTACTATGGCTACACCTTC. The encoded protein is CASSFHPTTEQNYYGYTF.

The rearrangement uses TRBV16 and TRBJ1-1; D perhaps matches TRBD1 (5 bases). Trimming took 3 bases from V and 0 from J, leaving 11 bases between them. CDR1 KGHSY and CDR2 FQNENV come from the germline V gene. This CDR3 is 15 amino acids long. This CDR3 reads CASSQTDLMNTEAFF. The CDR3 nucleotides are TGTGCCAGCAGCCAGACAGACCTAATGAACACTGAAGCTTTCTTT.

The chain combines TRBV10-3 with TRBJ2-7; D unclear. The CDR3 covers 13 residues. The germline V gene has CDR1 ENHRY and CDR2 SYGVKD. V lost 0 bases and J lost 3, with 6 bases in between. CDR3 in amino acids: CAISESTIYEQYF. The CDR3 nucleotides are TGTGCCATCAGTGAGTCGACCATCTACGAGCAGTACTTC.

The chain carries TRBV27 and TRBJ2-7, with 8 bases matching TRBD1. The CDR3 runs to 14 residues. The germline CDR1 and CDR2 sequences are MNHEY and SMNVEV (reference sequence). V gave up 3 bases and J gave up 3 bases; unmatched junction bases: 4. CDR3 amino acids: CASSLMGQDYEQYF. DNA for the CDR3: TGTGCCAGCAGTTTGATGGGACAGGACTACGAGCAGTACTTC.

This clone was recorded once. The CDR3 nucleotides are TGTGCCAGCAGCTTAGATTTAAAGGGGGCGGTAGATGAAAAACTGTTTTTT. It translates to CASSLDLKGAVDEKLFF. This chain connects TRBV7-8 to TRBJ1-4, with 7 bases fitting TRBD1. The V gene's germline CDR1 is SGHVS and CDR2 FQNEAQ. The CDR3 spans 17 residues. Losses at the gene ends were 1 base for V and 6 bases for J; bases not matched to a gene: 11.

The V gene is TRBV28, the J gene TRBJ1-5; 8 positions match TRBD1. Germline-derived CDR1 and CDR2 are MDHEN and SYDVKM. The CDR3 length is 14 residues. V dropped 5 bases and J dropped 5; count of bases not matched to a gene: 5. CDR3: CASSQDREDQPQHF. The DNA of the CDR3 is TGTGCCAGCAGTCAGGACAGGGAGGATCAGCCCCAGCATTTT.

The V call is TRBV13, the J call TRBJ2-7, with a possible D match to TRBD2 (6 bases). The ends were cut back, 5 bases at V and 0 bases at J, with 11 bases in the middle. There are 14 residues in the CDR3. Germline-derived CDR1 and CDR2 are PRHDT and FYEKMQ (reference sequence). The CDR3 here is CASSEGLYSYEQYF. The CDR3 DNA reads as TGTGCCAGCAGCGAGGGACTTTACTCCTACGAGCAGTACTTC.

The chain combines TRBV2 with TRBJ1-1, with TRBD1 matching 8 bases. The CDR3 runs 13 residues. V lost 6 bases, J lost 6 bases, and 6 bases stayed unmatched. The V gene's germline CDR1 is SNHLY and CDR2 FYNNEI. CDR3 in DNA: TGTGCCAGCAGCGGGGACAGGTGGCCTGAAGCTTTCTTT. It specifies CASSGDRWPEAFF.

V usage is TRBV7-9 and J usage is TRBJ2-7; TRBD1 agrees at 8 bases. Germline-derived CDR1 and CDR2 are SEHNR and FQNEAQ (reference sequence). The trim removed 5 bases at V and 4 bases at J, leaving 7 bases unmatched. CDR3 length equals 14 residues. CDR3 coding DNA: TGTGCCAGCAGCCCACCAGGGGGCGAATACGAGCAGTACTTC. Residues: CASSPPGGEYEQYF.

The genes are TRBV6-1 and TRBJ2-1; weak D call: TRBD2 (6 bases). Per the germline V gene, CDR1 is MNHNS and CDR2 is SASEGT. This CDR3 is 15 amino acids long. The V gene lost 8 bases and the J gene lost 0 bases, with 14 bases spanning the gap. As DNA, the CDR3 is TGTGCCAGCCTGACTAGTGTGAGCTCCTACAATGAGCAGTTCTTC. Protein: CASLTSVSSYNEQFF.

V gene TRBV19 combines with J gene TRBJ2-1; 11 bases align to TRBD2. With 8 bases clipped from V and 0 bases from J, the junction kept 15 bases outside the gene matches. Germline-derived CDR1 and CDR2 are LNHDA and SQIVND (reference sequence). CDR3 length equals 19 residues. The chain's CDR3 is CASAPGLAATQGSYNEQFF. The CDR3 DNA is TGTGCCAGTGCCCCGGGACTAGCGGCAACTCAGGGCTCCTACAATGAGCAGTTCTTC. Variable domain in full (rest from reference TRBV19 and TRBJ2-1): DGGITQSPKYLFRKEGQNVTLSCEQNLNHDAMYWYRQDPGQGLRLIYYSQIVNDFQKGDIAEGYSVSREKKESFPLTVTSAQKNPTAFYLCASAPGLAATQGSYNEQFFGPGTRLTVL.

This sequence joins TRBV28 and TRBJ2-1; no definite D call. Germline CDR1 is MDHEN and CDR2 is SYDVKM. The V gene lost 6 bases and the J gene lost 0 bases, with 15 bases spanning the gap. The CDR3 totals 16 residues. This chain's CDR3 is CASSLLADHSYNEQFF. The CDR3 region has the DNA TGTGCCAGCAGCCTTCTCGCGGATCACTCCTACAATGAGCAGTTCTTC. Variable domain in full (rest from reference TRBV28 and TRBJ2-1): DVKVTQSSRYLVKRTGEKVFLECVQDMDHENMFWYRQDPGLGLRLIYFSYDVKMKEKGDIPEGYSVSREKKERFSLILESASTNQTSMYLCASSLLADHSYNEQFFGPGTRLTVL.

The V and J genes are TRBV10-3 and TRBJ2-7, with a tentative D call TRBD2 (6 bases). V was pared by 4 bases and J by 3 bases, with 13 bases between. The germline V gene encodes CDR1 ENHRY and CDR2 SYGVKD. The CDR3 covers 14 residues. The chain's CDR3 is CAISVGREIYEQYF. The CDR3 bases are TGTGCCATCAGTGTGGGTCGGGAGATCTACGAGCAGTACTTC.

This clone was observed once. The CDR3 here is CASSLFAGGSFEQFF. The CDR3 DNA reads TGTGCCAGCAGTTTATTTGCGGGAGGGTCGTTTGAGCAGTTCTTC. The rearrangement uses TRBV28 and TRBJ2-1, with TRBD2 matching over 9 bases. V was pared by 1 base and J by 9 bases, with 7 bases of the junction left unmatched. Germline V gives CDR1 MDHEN, CDR2 SYDVKM. The CDR3 contains 15 residues.

The V and J genes are TRBV4-1 and TRBJ1-1, with D possibly being TRBD1 (6 bases). CDR3 length equals 18 residues. Germline assignment: CDR1 MGHRA and CDR2 YSYEKL. The ends were cut back, 4 bases at V and 6 bases at J, with 27 bases in the middle. The CDR3 bases are TGCGCCAGCAGCCCTCCTGGCGGGGGGCGCGGAGGTGGCCCTGAAGCTTTCTTT. This codes for CASSPPGGGRGGGPEAFF.

The chain uses TRBV13 and TRBJ1-4; D perhaps matches TRBD1 (6 bases). Germline values: CDR1 PRHDT, CDR2 FYEKMQ (reference sequence). The V end lost 8 bases, the J end lost 5 bases, and 12 bases lay between the germline ends. This CDR3 region has 13 residues. In DNA, the CDR3 is TGTGCCAGCCGGAAGCAGGGGAATGAAAAACTGTTTTTT. This codes for CASRKQGNEKLFF. Full variable domain (missing parts from reference TRBV13 and TRBJ1-4): AAGVIQSPRHLIKEKRETATLKCYPIPRHDTVYWYQQGPGQDPQFLISFYEKMQSDKGSIPDRFSAQQFSDYHSELNMSSLELGDSALYFCASRKQGNEKLFFGSGTQLSVL.

This clone was recorded only once. The V call is TRBV7-2, the J call TRBJ1-1; maybe TRBD1 (5 bases). From germline, CDR1 is SGHTA and CDR2 FQGNSA. This CDR3 comprises 17 residues. Trimming shortened V by 2 bases and J by 0 bases, and 16 bases separated the two germline ends. The CDR3 reads CASSLSGYRLMNTEAFF. CDR3 DNA: TGTGCCAGCAGCTTATCAGGGTATCGTTTGATGAACACTGAAGCTTTCTTT. Full variable domain (outside the CDR3, taken from reference TRBV7-2 and TRBJ1-1): GAGVSQSPSNKVTEKGKDVELRCDPISGHTALYWYRQSLGQGLEFLIYFQGNSAPDKSGLPSDRFSAERTGGSVSTLTIQRTQQEDSAVYLCASSLSGYRLMNTEAFFGQGTRLTVV.

The chain has TRBV9 and TRBJ2-7, with TRBD1 identical over 7 bases. The J segment lost 5 bases and the V segment lost 4 bases, leaving 18 bases of the junction unmatched. The germline gives CDR1 SGDLS, CDR2 YYNGEE. The CDR3 contains 17 residues. This CDR3 is CASSTYPPGTAGDEQYF. The CDR3 coding sequence is TGTGCCAGCAGCACGTACCCCCCAGGGACAGCCGGCGACGAGCAGTACTTC.

The chain combines TRBV9 with TRBJ1-2, with 7 bases identical to TRBD1. V trimming: 1 base; J trimming: 2 bases; junction bases outside the gene matches: 17. The CDR3 has 19 amino acids. Germline V gene sequence: CDR1 SGDLS, CDR2 YYNGEE. The CDR3 here is CASSVNPRDLDRPNYGYTF. The CDR3 nucleotides read TGTGCCAGCAGCGTAAATCCCCGGGATCTGGACAGGCCGAACTATGGCTACACCTTC.

In this sample, this clone turned up once. V usage is TRBV9 and J usage is TRBJ1-2; D gene ambiguous. The germline V gene encodes CDR1 SGDLS and CDR2 YYNGEE. The CDR3 runs 16 residues. The V end lost 3 bases, the J end lost 0 bases, and 15 bases lay between the germline ends. The CDR3 region is CASSEPRRRPNYGYTF. Here the CDR3 DNA reads TGTGCCAGCAGCGAGCCCCGTCGACGGCCTAACTATGGCTACACCTTC.